In its sample, the clone carrying this T cell receptor (beta chain) was seen once. What it binds is not known. The data derive from a study of cytomegalovirus exposure and HLA in healthy donors. In the study overall: The roughly 110 validation repertoires were reported in a later analysis to have been generated on the same platform as the 500 to 700 first-cohort repertoires.

Profiling relied on immunoSEQ multiplex PCR, and the TCRdb table lists in-frame clones only, not all of them. Among 150,000 or so clones, roughly 89% were seen once, and the ten largest hold over 3%. These donors were members of the roughly 130-subject validation cohort, a group separate from the roughly 670-subject first cohort. The length of the CDR3 is 12 residues. CDR1 is MNHEY and CDR2 is SVGAGI in the germline V gene. Unmatched junction bases numbered 2, after V lost 11 bases and J lost 0 bases. Findings and limits, study-wide: The study listed some 160 cytomegalovirus-associated TCR beta chains. The finding came from a later analysis; first-cohort TCR clusters tended to co-occur in the roughly 110 validation repertoires.

The source is a woman aged 18-29 years in good health and CMV-seropositive. The sequenced sample consisted of PBMCs. This sequence joins TRBV6-5 and TRBJ1-1; 8 positions match TRBD1. CDR3: CAAGGMNTEAFF. In nucleotides, the CDR3 is TGTGCCGCAGGGGGCATGAACACTGAAGCTTTCTTT.